This paragraph reports one TCR beta chain. Antigen: not known. The sample comes from a study of monozygotic twins with inflammatory bowel disease. TCRdb reprocessed the 5' RACE reads and stores each CDR3 protein as one record, lacking DNA. The sample totals 140,000 to 150,000 distinct CDR3 sequences. The CDR3 totals 17 residues. CDR1 is SGHRS and CDR2 is YFSETQ in the germline V gene. Study conclusions and caveats: None of the different T cell subtypes could be distinguished from one another.

This chain uses TRBV5-1 with TRBJ2-1; the D gene TCRdb calls, TRBD2, cannot be checked with no DNA. This clonotype originated in a human donor with ulcerative colitis or Crohn's disease, or a healthy co-twin of an affected twin (not recorded which). Sequencing was done on a sample of blood. The CDR3 sequence is CASSLDSYRASGYEQFF.